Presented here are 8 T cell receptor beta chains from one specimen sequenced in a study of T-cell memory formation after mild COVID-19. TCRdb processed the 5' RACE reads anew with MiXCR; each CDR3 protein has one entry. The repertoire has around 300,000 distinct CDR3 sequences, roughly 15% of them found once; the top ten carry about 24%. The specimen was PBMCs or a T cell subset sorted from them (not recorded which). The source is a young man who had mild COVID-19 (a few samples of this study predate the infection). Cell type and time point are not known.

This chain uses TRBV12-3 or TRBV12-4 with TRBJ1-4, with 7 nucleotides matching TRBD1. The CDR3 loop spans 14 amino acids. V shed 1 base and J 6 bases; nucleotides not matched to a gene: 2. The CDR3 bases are TGTGCCAGCAGTTTAGAAGGGGGCGATGAAAAACTGTTTTTT. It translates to CASSLEGGDEKLFF.

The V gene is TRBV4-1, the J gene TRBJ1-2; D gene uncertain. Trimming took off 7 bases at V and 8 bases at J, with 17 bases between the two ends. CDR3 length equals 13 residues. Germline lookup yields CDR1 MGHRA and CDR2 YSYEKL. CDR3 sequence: CASTRPGVSGYTF. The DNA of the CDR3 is TGCGCCAGCACTAGGCCGGGAGTGAGCGGCTACACCTTC.

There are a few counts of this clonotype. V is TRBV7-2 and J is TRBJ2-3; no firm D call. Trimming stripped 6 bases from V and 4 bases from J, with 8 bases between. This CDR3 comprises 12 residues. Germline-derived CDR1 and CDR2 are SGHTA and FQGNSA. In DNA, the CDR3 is TGTGCCAGCAGGTGGCAGGCAGATACGCAGTATTTT. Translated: CASRWQADTQYF.

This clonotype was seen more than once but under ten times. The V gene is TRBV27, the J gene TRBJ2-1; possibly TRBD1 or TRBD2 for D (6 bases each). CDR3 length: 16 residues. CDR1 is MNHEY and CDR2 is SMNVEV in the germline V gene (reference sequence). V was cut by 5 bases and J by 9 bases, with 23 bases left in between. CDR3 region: CASSLLKGGPATEQFF. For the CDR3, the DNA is TGTGCCAGCAGTCTACTGAAGGGGGGACCTGCAACTGAGCAGTTCTTC.

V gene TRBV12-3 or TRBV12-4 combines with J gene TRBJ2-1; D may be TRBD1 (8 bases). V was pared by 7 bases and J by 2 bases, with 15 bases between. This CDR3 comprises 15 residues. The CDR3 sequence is CASNRGGAPYNEQFF. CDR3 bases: TGTGCCAGCAACAGGGGGGGGGCCCCCTACAATGAGCAGTTCTTC.

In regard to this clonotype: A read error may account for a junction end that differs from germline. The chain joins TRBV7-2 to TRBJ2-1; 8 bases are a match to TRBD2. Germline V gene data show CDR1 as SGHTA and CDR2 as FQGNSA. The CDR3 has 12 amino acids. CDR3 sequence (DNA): TGTGCCAGCAGCCCAGGGACTAGTTCTGCGGTCTTC. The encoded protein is CASSPGTSSAVF.

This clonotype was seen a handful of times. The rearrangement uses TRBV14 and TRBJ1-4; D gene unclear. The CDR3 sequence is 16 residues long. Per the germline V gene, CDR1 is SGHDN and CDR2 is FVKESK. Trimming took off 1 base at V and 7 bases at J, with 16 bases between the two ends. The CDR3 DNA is TGTGCCAGCAGCCAAGCGGGAAGGTTCCGGGGTGAAAAACTGTTTTTT. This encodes CASSQAGRFRGEKLFF.

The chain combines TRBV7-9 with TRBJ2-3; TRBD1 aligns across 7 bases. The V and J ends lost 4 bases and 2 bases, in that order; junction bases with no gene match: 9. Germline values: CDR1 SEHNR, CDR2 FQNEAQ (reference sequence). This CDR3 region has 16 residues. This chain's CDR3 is CASSSTGTVPTDTQYF. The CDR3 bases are TGTGCCAGCAGCTCCACCGGGACAGTCCCCACAGATACGCAGTATTTT.